The next 9 T cell receptor beta chains were all read from a single sample in a study of regulatory T cells in long-lasting Graves disease. The authors built TCR beta libraries using iRepertoire HTBI primers and Arm-PCR of CDR3 regions. TCRdb recomputed calls from the multiplex PCR reads with MiXCR, one row per CDR3 protein. The sample carries some 370,000 distinct CDR3 sequences, roughly 24% recorded once. Time point defined: persistent/refractory GD, antithyroid drugs over 5 years with positive TRAb. PBMCs provided the RNA from which the TCR library was made. The sequenced sample was peripheral blood mononuclear cells (PBMCs), obtained when the disease was refractory, from a patient treated with antithyroid drugs. Receptor source: a woman between 40 and 55 years old with Graves disease.

In its sample, this clonotype was seen many times. A much larger clone is a single base away; this may be a read error. The CDR3 protein is CASSLDRQETQYF. The CDR3 region has the DNA TGTGCCAGCAGCTTAGACAGGCAAGAGACCCAGTACTTC. This sequence joins TRBV11-3 and TRBJ2-5; no firm D call. This CDR3 has 13 residues. Germline loops: CDR1 SGHNT, CDR2 YENEEA. The V and J ends lost 0 bases and 2 bases respectively, with 4 bases between them.

The sample holds a few counts of this clonotype. Here the CDR3 reads CASSELGVQPQHF. The CDR3 bases are TGTGCCAGCAGTGAATTAGGGGTCCAGCCCCAGCATTTT. The chain couples TRBV6-1 to TRBJ1-5; D is perhaps TRBD1 (5 bases). The CDR3 loop spans 13 amino acids. In germline, CDR1 is MNHNS, CDR2 SASEGT. Trimming shortened V by 2 bases and J by 7 bases, and 9 bases separated the two germline ends.

In its sample, this clonotype was seen many times. The CDR3 DNA sequence: TGTGCCAGCTCGGTCGGGTTCATGAACACTGAAGCTTTCTTT. This translates into CASSVGFMNTEAFF. V and J are TRBV5-6 and TRBJ1-1; unclear D gene. With 7 bases removed from V and 0 bases from J, the gap between germline ends came to 13 bases. Germline V gene sequence: CDR1 SGHDT, CDR2 YYEEEE. This CDR3 comprises 14 residues.

On this clonotype: A junction boundary mismatches the germline segment, possibly from a read error. The V and J genes are TRBV14 and TRBJ1-6, with D possibly being TRBD1 (6 bases). The germline CDR1 and CDR2 sequences are SGHDN and FVKESK. There are 13 residues in the CDR3. The CDR3 is CASSPQGNSPFHF. CDR3 DNA sequence: TGTGCCAGCAGCCCCCAGGGGAATTCACCCTTCCACTTT.

This CDR3 is CASSTDYTNTGELFF. The CDR3 nucleotides read TGTGCCAGCAGTACGGACTACACAAACACCGGGGAGCTGTTTTTT. The chain links TRBV6-2 or TRBV6-3 to TRBJ2-2; D might be TRBD2 (6 bases). In germline, CDR1 is MNHEY, CDR2 SVGEGT. Trimming shortened V by 5 bases and J by 2 bases, and 12 bases separated the two germline ends. This CDR3 comprises 15 residues.

This clonotype was found many times. The V gene is TRBV12-3 or TRBV12-4, the J gene TRBJ1-1; no firm D call. CDR3 size: 17 residues. The V gene lost 3 bases and the J gene lost 1 base, with 18 bases spanning the gap. The DNA for the CDR3 is TGTGCCAGCAGTTTTCGTCTTAGTTTGGAAGCGAACACTGAAGCTTTCTTT. Residues: CASSFRLSLEANTEAFF.

This clonotype was seen more than once but under ten times. The rearrangement links TRBV7-6 to TRBJ2-5; weak D call: TRBD2 (6 bases). Germline loops: CDR1 SGHVS, CDR2 FNYEAQ. Trimming removed 5 bases from V and 5 bases from J, with 18 bases in between. The CDR3 length is 15 residues. This chain's CDR3 is CASSHPRLVAETQYF. CDR3 nucleotides: TGTGCCAGCAGCCACCCTAGACTAGTGGCTGAGACCCAGTACTTC.

CDR3 in DNA: TGCGCCAGCAGCTTGACAGACCACTCTGGAAACACCATATATTTT. Translation gives CASSLTDHSGNTIYF. V and J are TRBV5-1 and TRBJ1-3, with D uncertain. CDR1 and CDR2 from the germline V gene are SGHRS and YFSETQ. This CDR3 contains 15 residues. The ends were cut back, 1 base at V and 0 bases at J, with 8 bases in the middle.

The chain is built from TRBV20-1 and TRBJ2-7; D not resolved. This CDR3 region has 13 residues. Between the trimmed V and J ends, which lost 1 base and 2 bases, there was a span of 9 bases. CDR1 is DFQATT, CDR2 SNEGSKA, per germline (reference sequence). CDR3 sequence (DNA): TGCAGTGCTAGAGTCGCAGGAGCCTACGAGCAGTACTTC. This sequence encodes CSARVAGAYEQYF.